Following are 4 T cell receptor beta chains from one sample sequenced in a study of a mutant IDH1 vaccine in newly diagnosed glioma. Libraries were prepared by immunoSEQ multiplex PCR; TCRdb keeps only in-frame clonotypes and omits some of them. The sample comprises around 60,000 clones, more than 80% of which are singletons, and about 4.9% rests with the top ten. Their cognate antigens are unknown. Noted time point: week 35, safety follow-up. All doses held 300 ug of mutant IDH1 20-mer peptide, with topical imiquimod. Material: PBMCs, obtained from a glioma patient whose treatment included an IDH1 peptide vaccine. These TCRs come from a middle-aged man with glioma.

This clone was recorded a few times. V gene TRBV19 combines with J gene TRBJ2-1; D call uncertain. V was pared by 0 bases and J by 10 bases, with 16 bases between. There are 15 residues in the CDR3. Germline-derived CDR1 and CDR2 are LNHDA and SQIVND (reference sequence). CDR3: CASSIDWPVQWEQFF. The DNA of the CDR3 is TGTGCCAGTAGTATAGATTGGCCGGTGCAATGGGAGCAGTTCTTC.

This sequence joins TRBV19 and TRBJ2-7; D might be TRBD2 (6 bases). The CDR3 extends over 13 amino acids. Per the germline V gene, CDR1 is LNHDA and CDR2 is SQIVND (reference sequence). The V end was cut by 7 bases, the J end by 7 bases, with 17 bases between. The CDR3 region is CASKSGLGGEQYF. The CDR3 bases are TGTGCCAGTAAAAGCGGGCTCGGGGGAGAGCAGTACTTC.

The V gene is TRBV30, the J gene TRBJ2-3, with 9 bases matching TRBD2. V lost 3 bases, J lost 0 bases, and 7 bases stayed unmatched. Germline CDR1 and CDR2: GTSNPN and SVGIG (reference sequence). The CDR3 spans 16 residues. The CDR3 region is CAWSTLAGASTDTQYF. The CDR3 region has the DNA TGTGCCTGGAGCACCTTAGCGGGGGCTAGCACAGATACGCAGTATTTT.

V usage is TRBV7-9 and J usage is TRBJ2-1; D possibly corresponds to TRBD1 (5 bases). V was shortened by 0 bases and J by 5 bases, with 11 bases between the two germline ends. Germline V gives CDR1 SEHNR, CDR2 FQNEAQ (reference sequence). The CDR3 length is 15 residues. Written as DNA, the CDR3 is TGTGCCAGCAGCTTAGCGGCAGGGCTAAACAATGAGCAGTTCTTC. This gives the protein CASSLAAGLNNEQFF. The variable domain in full, completed from reference TRBV7-9 and TRBJ2-1, reads DTGVSQNPRHKITKRGQNVTFRCDPISEHNRLYWYRQTLGQGPEFLTYFQNEAQLEKSRLLSDRFSAERPKGSFSTLEIQRTEQGDSAMYLCASSLAAGLNNEQFFGPGTRLTVL.